This TCR beta chain was captured by sequencing in a study of OX40 agonist ivuxolimab in advanced cancers. Data came from immunoSEQ multiplex PCR; TCRdb stores just in-frame clones and leaves some out. The sample has tens of thousands of clones; around four fifths are singletons. Germline V gene data show CDR1 as MRHNA and CDR2 as SNTAGT. CDR3 length: 16 amino acids. The V gene lost 4 bases and the J gene lost 7 bases, with 22 bases spanning the gap. Findings and caveats of the study: Among patients with partial responses at 0.1-3.0 mg/kg, clonal expansion was among the lowest. Low normalized T-cell clonal expansion was additionally recorded for some nonresponders.

This clone came up once. The antigen remains undetermined. The TCR sequence derives from an adult with an advanced solid tumor such as melanoma, head and neck, liver or kidney cancer. This material consisted of CD4+ or CD8+ T cells sorted from blood, taken in a trial of the OX40 agonist ivuxolimab. The rearrangement links TRBV6-4 to TRBJ1-1; D gene unclear. DNA for the CDR3: TGTGCCAGCAGTGTACCAGCTCCTTGTCTGTTGGGTGAAGCTTTCTTT. Amino acid sequence: CASSVPAPCLLGEAFF.